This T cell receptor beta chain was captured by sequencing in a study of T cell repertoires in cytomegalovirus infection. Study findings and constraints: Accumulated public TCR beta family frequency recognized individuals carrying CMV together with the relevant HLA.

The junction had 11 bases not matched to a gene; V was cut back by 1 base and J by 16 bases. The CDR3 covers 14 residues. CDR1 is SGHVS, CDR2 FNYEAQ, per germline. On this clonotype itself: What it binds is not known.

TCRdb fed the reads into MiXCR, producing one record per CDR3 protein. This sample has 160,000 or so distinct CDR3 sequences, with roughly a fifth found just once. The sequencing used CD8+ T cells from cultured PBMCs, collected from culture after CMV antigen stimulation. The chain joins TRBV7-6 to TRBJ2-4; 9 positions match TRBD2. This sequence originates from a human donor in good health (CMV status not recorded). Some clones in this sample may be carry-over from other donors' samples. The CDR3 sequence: CASSLDEREDVQYF. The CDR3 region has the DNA TGTGCCAGCAGCTTAGATGAGCGGGAGGACGTCCAATACTTC.